This T cell receptor beta chain came from a study of CD8 T cells in Susac syndrome. Germline-derived CDR1 and CDR2 are KGHDR and SFDVKD. The CDR3 runs 13 residues. V lost 10 bases, J lost 5 bases, and 6 bases stayed unmatched. High-throughput TCR beta sequencing covered peripheral CD8+ and CD4+ T cells. Age- and sex-matched healthy donors served as the control group. TEMRA cells were FACS-enriched, and CD8+ and CD4+ T cells were isolated negatively. Random hexamers were used to reverse transcribe roughly 0.5 to 1 ug of RNA. TCR beta CDR3 was amplified by immunoSEQ covering 54 Vbeta and 13 Jbeta. TCRdb re-derived calls from the immunoSEQ multiplex PCR reads in MiXCR, one entry per CDR3 protein. The sample yields under 200,000 distinct CDR3 sequences, roughly 94% seen once.

This chain connects TRBV24-1 to TRBJ2-1; 8 nucleotides align to TRBD2. Sequenced material: CD4+ T cells from PBMCs. This TCR came from a human donor in good health. The CDR3 sequence: CATAGGGDNEQFF. CDR3 nucleotides: TGTGCCACTGCGGGGGGCGGCGACAATGAGCAGTTCTTC.